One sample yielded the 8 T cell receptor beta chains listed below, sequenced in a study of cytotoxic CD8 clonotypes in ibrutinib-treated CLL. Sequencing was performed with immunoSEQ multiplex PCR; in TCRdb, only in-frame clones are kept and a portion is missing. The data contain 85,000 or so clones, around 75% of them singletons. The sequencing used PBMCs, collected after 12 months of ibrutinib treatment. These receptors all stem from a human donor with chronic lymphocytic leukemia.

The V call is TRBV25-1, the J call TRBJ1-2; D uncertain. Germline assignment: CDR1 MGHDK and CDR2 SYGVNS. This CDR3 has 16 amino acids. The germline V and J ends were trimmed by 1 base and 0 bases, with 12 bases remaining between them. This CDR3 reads CASSEWASEANYGYTF. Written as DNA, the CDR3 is TGTGCCAGCAGTGAATGGGCCAGCGAAGCTAACTATGGCTACACCTTC.

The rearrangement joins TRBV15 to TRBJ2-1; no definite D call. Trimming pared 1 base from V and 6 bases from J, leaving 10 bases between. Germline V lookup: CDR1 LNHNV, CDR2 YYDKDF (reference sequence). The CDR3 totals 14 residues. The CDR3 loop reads CATSRANALNEQFF. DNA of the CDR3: TGTGCCACCAGCAGAGCCAATGCCCTCAATGAGCAGTTCTTC.

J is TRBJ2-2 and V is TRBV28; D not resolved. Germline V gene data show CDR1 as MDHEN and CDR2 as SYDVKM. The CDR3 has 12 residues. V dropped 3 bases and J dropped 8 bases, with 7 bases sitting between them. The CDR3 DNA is TGTGCCAGCAGTTTGGGGTATGGGGAGCTGTTTTTT. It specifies CASSLGYGELFF. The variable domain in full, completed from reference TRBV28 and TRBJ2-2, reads DVKVTQSSRYLVKRTGEKVFLECVQDMDHENMFWYRQDPGLGLRLIYFSYDVKMKEKGDIPEGYSVSREKKERFSLILESASTNQTSMYLCASSLGYGELFFGEGSRLTVL.

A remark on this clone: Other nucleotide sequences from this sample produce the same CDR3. The CDR3 bases are TGTGCCAGCAGCCCGGGGTGGGGCAATCAGCCCCAGCATTTT. Residues: CASSPGWGNQPQHF. The chain is built from TRBV9 and TRBJ1-5; D unresolved. V lost 4 bases, J lost 2 bases, and 10 bases lay in between. This CDR3 comprises 14 residues. CDR1 is SGDLS and CDR2 is YYNGEE in the germline V gene. Combining the CDR3 with reference TRBV9 and TRBJ1-5 gives the whole variable domain DSGVTQTPKHLITATGQRVTLRCSPRSGDLSVYWYQQSLDQGLQFLIQYYNGEERAKGNILERFSAQQFPDLHSELNLSSLELGDSALYFCASSPGWGNQPQHFGDGTRLSIL.

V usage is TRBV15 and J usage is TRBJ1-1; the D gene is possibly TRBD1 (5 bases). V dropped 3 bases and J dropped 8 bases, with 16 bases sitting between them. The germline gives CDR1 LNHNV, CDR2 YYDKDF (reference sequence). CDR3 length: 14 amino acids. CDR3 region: CATSRGEGEREAFF. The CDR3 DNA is TGTGCCACCAGCAGGGGCGAAGGGGAACGGGAAGCTTTCTTT.

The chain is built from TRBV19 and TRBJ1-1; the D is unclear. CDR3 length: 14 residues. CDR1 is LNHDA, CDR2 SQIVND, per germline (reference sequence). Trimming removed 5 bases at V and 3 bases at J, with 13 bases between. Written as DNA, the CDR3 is TGTGCCAGTAGTCTGTCCGGCATGGACACTGAAGCTTTCTTT. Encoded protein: CASSLSGMDTEAFF.

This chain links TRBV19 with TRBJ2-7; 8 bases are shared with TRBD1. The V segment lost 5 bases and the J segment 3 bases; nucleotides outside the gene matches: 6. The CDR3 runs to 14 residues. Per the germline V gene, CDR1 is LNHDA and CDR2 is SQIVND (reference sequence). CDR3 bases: TGTGCCAGTAGTGTCCGGGACAGGAACTACGAGCAGTACTTC. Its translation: CASSVRDRNYEQYF.

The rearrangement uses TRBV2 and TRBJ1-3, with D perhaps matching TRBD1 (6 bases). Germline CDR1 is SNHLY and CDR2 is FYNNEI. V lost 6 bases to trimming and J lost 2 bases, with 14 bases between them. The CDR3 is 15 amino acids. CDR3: CASRRGGLAGNTIYF. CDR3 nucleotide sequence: TGTGCCAGCAGGCGTGGGGGGCTCGCTGGAAACACCATATATTTT.